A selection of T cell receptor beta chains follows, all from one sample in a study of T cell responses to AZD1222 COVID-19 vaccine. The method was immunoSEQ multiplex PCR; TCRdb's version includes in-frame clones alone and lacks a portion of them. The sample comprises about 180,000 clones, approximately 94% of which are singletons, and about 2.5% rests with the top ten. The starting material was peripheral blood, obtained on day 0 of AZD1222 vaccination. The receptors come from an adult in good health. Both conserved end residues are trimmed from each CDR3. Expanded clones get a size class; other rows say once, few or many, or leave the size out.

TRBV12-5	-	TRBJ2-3	ASGLGTGGASTDTQY
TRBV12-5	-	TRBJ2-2	ASGLGAGAAGELF
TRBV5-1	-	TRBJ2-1	ASSAGLADAYNEQF
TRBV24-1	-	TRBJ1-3	ATPGTPSSGNTIY
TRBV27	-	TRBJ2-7	ASSLSGVVRIYEQY
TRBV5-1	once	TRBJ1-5	ASSLGHDQPQH
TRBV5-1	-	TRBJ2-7	ASSLGQGAREQY
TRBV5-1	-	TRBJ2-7	ASSLDGTGPYEQY
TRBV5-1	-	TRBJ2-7	ASSSEGTGGQVPKY
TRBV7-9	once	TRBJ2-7	ASSLVGDRAYEQY
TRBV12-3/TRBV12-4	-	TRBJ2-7	ASSSGGYEQY
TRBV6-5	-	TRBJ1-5	ASSSQGPGQPQH
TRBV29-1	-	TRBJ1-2	SVEEESGYGYT
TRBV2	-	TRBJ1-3	ASIFGTGAGNTIY
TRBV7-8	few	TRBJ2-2	ASSRGANTGELF
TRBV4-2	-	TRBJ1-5	ASSQVGQGARSNQPQH
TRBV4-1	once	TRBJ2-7	ASSQDRDPPGPLQQY
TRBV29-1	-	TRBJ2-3	SVEVRAGGFTDTQY
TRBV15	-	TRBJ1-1	ATSSDVGIVNTEAF
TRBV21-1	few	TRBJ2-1	ASSKATPSSYNEQF
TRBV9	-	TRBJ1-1	ASSDRINTEAF
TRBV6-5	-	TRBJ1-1	ASSYSEGYTEAF
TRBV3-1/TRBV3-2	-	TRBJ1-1	ASSQNRGKNTEAF
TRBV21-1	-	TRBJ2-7	ASSTLLAESSYEQY
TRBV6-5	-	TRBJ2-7	ASSYSGAPTSYEQY
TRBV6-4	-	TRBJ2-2	ASSDSSSGSDTGELF
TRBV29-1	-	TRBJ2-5	SVDTWDLVSRETQY
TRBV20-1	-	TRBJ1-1	SASVNPGHMNTEAF
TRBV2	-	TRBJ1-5	ASSEDRGSHQPQH
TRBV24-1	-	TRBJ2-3	ATSELVLADTQY
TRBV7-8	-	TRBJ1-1	ASSLFKMTGGNTEAF
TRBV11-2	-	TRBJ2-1	ASSSGTSYNEQF
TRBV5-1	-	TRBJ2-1	ASSLGQGTGANEQF
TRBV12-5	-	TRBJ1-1	ASGLVRLQGARTEAF
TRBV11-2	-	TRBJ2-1	ASSPEPGWDEQF
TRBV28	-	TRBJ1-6	ASSYIQGANNSPLH
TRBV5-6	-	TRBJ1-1	ASSPRVGMNTEAF
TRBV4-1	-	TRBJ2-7	ASSPGSQGSYEQY
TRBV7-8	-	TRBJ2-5	ASSFRGTFQETQY
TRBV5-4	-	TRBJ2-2	ASSLGTSGTGELF
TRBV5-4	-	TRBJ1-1	ASSLMGATEAF
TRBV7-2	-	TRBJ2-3	ASSLARGADTQY
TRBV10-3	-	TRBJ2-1	AISESGGEQF
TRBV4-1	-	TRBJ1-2	ASSQGPGGAYGYT
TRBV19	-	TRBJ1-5	ASGFTGRRDPYYSNQPQH
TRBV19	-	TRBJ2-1	ASSHYNEQF
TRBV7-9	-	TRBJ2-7	ATAGLDSYEQY
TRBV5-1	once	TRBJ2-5	ASSSGQEETQY
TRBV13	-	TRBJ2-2	ASSPRLGQGNTGELF
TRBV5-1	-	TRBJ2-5	ASSLAMETQY
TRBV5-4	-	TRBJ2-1	ASSLGGLSGNNEQF
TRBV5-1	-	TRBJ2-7	ASSSSSIYEQY
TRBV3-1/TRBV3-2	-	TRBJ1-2	ASSQEGYYGYT
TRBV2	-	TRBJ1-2	ASSEALPWGYT
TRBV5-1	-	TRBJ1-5	ASSPGGGSSNQPQH
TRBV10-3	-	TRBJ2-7	AISESPGKAYEQY
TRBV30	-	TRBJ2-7	AWGEKYEQY
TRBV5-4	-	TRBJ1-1	ASSPGLAEAF
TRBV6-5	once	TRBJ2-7	ASSYSGVGEQY
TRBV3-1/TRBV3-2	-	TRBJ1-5	ASSQDQGVQPQH